These T cell receptor beta chains were read from a single sample in a study of T cell changes during pregnancy in multiple sclerosis. Sequencing was performed with immunoSEQ multiplex PCR; in TCRdb, only in-frame clones are kept and a portion is missing. The sample contains 25,000 to 35,000 clones, more than 90% of which appear only once. The starting material was CD8+ T cells from peripheral blood mononuclear cells, obtained before pregnancy. The receptor set was obtained from a female donor with multiple sclerosis, enrolled in a pregnancy study. Both conserved end residues are part of each CDR3. Expanded clones are given a class, and other clones once, few, many or no size at all.

abundance: few
v_gene: TRBV30
CDR3aa: CAWSFGAGNTEAFF

abundance: .
v_gene: TRBV18
CDR3aa: CASSPPAGGSSYEQYF

abundance: .
v_gene: TRBV14
CDR3aa: CASSRGLAGETQYF

abundance: .
v_gene: TRBV5-1
CDR3aa: CASSLDGTGGDYGYTF

abundance: .
v_gene: TRBV4-2
CDR3aa: CASSQDGRVYVDEQFF

abundance: .
v_gene: TRBV7-2
CDR3aa: CASRDRGTYEQYF

abundance: .
v_gene: TRBV7-9
CDR3aa: CASSLGGRGNQPQHF

abundance: .
v_gene: TRBV25-1
CDR3aa: CASSDGGFPYEQYF

abundance: few
v_gene: TRBV5-4
CDR3aa: CASRQGAYGYTF

abundance: .
v_gene: TRBV7-9
CDR3aa: CASSLALANEQFF

abundance: .
v_gene: TRBV19
CDR3aa: CASSMTSTNNEQFF

abundance: .
v_gene: TRBV27
CDR3aa: CASSHRVLHGELFF

abundance: .
v_gene: TRBV5-5
CDR3aa: CASSSRRTSGFSYNEQFF

abundance: .
v_gene: TRBV7-2
CDR3aa: CASSRPGQGNGGFDTQYF

abundance: .
v_gene: TRBV4-2
CDR3aa: CASSQEESSYNSPLHF

abundance: .
v_gene: TRBV25-1
CDR3aa: CASRSSGTQYF

abundance: .
v_gene: TRBV19
CDR3aa: CASSIEPGRKLLNEQFF

abundance: .
v_gene: TRBV4-2
CDR3aa: CASSQVTGAGEKLFF

abundance: .
v_gene: TRBV28
CDR3aa: CASSAGAGREENTIYF

abundance: few
v_gene: TRBV6-4
CDR3aa: CASSLDGNYGYTF

abundance: .
v_gene: TRBV7-9
CDR3aa: CASSQGLASSTDTQYF

abundance: .
v_gene: TRBV7-9
CDR3aa: CASSFLPRGTNLYEQYF

abundance: .
v_gene: TRBV6-1
CDR3aa: CASRAGMHTEAFF

abundance: .
v_gene: TRBV27
CDR3aa: CASSSQTSINEQFF

abundance: .
v_gene: TRBV6-5
CDR3aa: CASTDPGNYGYTF

abundance: .
v_gene: TRBV28
CDR3aa: CASSSVLDSYNEQFF

abundance: .
v_gene: TRBV5-4
CDR3aa: CASSPDRAHNYGYTF

abundance: .
v_gene: TRBV29-1
CDR3aa: CSVWDQDRGHGYTF

abundance: .
v_gene: TRBV27
CDR3aa: CASSLVAYEQYF

abundance: .
v_gene: TRBV25-1
CDR3aa: CASIGQGSYNEQFF

abundance: .
v_gene: TRBV2
CDR3aa: CATRELGGLDEKLFF

abundance: medium-sized
v_gene: TRBV7-9
CDR3aa: CASSHGQAFNEKLFF

abundance: .
v_gene: TRBV7-6
CDR3aa: CASSSGQGGPYEQYF

abundance: .
v_gene: TRBV9
CDR3aa: CASSPGLADRETQYF

abundance: .
v_gene: TRBV7-9
CDR3aa: CASSLLGGDEQYF

abundance: .
v_gene: TRBV19
CDR3aa: CATMPGPGGSYEQYF

abundance: .
v_gene: TRBV13
CDR3aa: CASSSAGEETQYF

abundance: .
v_gene: TRBV6-5
CDR3aa: CASSPTGSSYEQYF

abundance: .
v_gene: TRBV7-9
CDR3aa: CASSLARLAGERRETQYF